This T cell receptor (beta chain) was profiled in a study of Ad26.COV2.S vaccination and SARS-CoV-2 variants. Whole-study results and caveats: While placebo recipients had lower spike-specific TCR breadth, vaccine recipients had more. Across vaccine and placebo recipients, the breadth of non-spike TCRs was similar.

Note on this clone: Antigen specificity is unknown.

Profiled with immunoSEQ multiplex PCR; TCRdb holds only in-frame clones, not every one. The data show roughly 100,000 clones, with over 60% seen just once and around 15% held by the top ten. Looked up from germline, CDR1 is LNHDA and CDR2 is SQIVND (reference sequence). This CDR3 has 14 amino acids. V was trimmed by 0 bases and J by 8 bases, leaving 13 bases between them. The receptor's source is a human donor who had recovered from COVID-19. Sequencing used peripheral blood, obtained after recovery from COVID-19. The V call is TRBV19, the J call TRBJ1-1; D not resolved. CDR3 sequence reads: CASSIDRFYPEAFF. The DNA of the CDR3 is TGTGCCAGTAGTATAGATCGGTTCTATCCCGAAGCTTTCTTT. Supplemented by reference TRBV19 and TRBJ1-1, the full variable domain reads DGGITQSPKYLFRKEGQNVTLSCEQNLNHDAMYWYRQDPGQGLRLIYYSQIVNDFQKGDIAEGYSVSREKKESFPLTVTSAQKNPTAFYLCASSIDRFYPEAFFGQGTRLTVV.